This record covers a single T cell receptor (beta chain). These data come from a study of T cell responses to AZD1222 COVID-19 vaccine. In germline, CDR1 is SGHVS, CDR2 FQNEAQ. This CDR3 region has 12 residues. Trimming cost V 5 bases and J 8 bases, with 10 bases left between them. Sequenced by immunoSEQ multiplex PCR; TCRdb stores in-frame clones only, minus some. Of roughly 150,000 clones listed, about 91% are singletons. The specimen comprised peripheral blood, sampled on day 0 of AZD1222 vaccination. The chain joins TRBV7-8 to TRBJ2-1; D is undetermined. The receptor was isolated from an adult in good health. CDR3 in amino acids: CASSPDWDEQFF. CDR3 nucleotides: TGTGCCAGCAGCCCCGACTGGGATGAGCAGTTCTTC. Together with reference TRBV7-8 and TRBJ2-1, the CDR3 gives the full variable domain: GAGVSQSPRYKVAKRGQDVALRCDPISGHVSLFWYQQALGQGPEFLTYFQNEAQLDKSGLPSDRFFAERPEGSVSTLKIQRTQQEDSAVYLCASSPDWDEQFFGPGTRLTVL.